The sequence of this TCR beta chain was determined in a study of CD8+CD57+ T cells in acquired aplastic anemia. Patients sequenced had flow cytometry evidence of CD8+CD57+ cell expansion. Points on this clonotype: One end of the junction varies from germline; a read error may be responsible.

This CDR3 comprises 15 residues. CDR1 is SGHRS, CDR2 YFSETQ, per germline. Profiles of TCR beta VDJ and CDR3 were generated from a genomic DNA template. Using its own MiXCR run on the reads, TCRdb lists one record per CDR3 protein. The sample yields 260,000 or so distinct CDR3 sequences, more than 45% seen once. Sample: sorted CD4+, CD8+, or CD8+CD57+ T cells (not recorded which) from PBMCs. The clonotype originates from a human donor with aplastic anemia. The chain is built from TRBV5-1 and TRBJ1-1; tentative D call: TRBD1 (5 bases). The CDR3 DNA follows: TGCGCCAGCAGCAGGGACCCCACGGTGAACACTGAAGCTTCCTTT. This translates into CASSRDPTVNTEASF.